This TCR beta chain was sequenced during a study of blood T cells in healthy people across ages. The V gene's germline CDR1 is SNHLY and CDR2 FYNNEI. The germline V and J ends were trimmed by 5 bases and 2 bases, with 13 bases remaining between them. This CDR3 has 15 residues. They isolated at least 6 million PBMCs from each sample. Sample-barcoded 5' priming and a J-beta primer mix drove a second PCR of 7 to 11 cycles. TCRdb redid the calling of the 5' RACE reads with MiXCR, one entry per CDR3 protein. The sample has around 1,000,000 distinct CDR3 sequences; almost 25% are singletons. The sample was also linked to a second study, of T cells of mothers and their children.

Material: blood. The genes are TRBV2 and TRBJ1-3; D may be TRBD1 (6 bases). This sequence was found in a girl aged 2 to 9 in good health. Here the CDR3 reads CASSLQGNTGNTIYF. DNA of the CDR3: TGTGCCAGCAGTCTACAGGGCAATACTGGAAACACCATATATTTT.